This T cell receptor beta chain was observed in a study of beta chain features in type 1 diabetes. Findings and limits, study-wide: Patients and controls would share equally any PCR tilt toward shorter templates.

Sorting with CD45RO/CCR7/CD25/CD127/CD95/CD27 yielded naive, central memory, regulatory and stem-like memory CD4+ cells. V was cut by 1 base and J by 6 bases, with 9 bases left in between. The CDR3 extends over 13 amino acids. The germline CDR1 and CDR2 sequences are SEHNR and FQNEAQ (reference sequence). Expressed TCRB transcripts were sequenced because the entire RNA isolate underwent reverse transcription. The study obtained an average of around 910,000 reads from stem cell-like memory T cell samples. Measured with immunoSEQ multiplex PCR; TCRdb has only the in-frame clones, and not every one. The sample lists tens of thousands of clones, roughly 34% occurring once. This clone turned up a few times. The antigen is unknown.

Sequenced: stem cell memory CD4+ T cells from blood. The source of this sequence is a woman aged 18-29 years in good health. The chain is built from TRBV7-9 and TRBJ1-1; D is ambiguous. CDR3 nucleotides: TGTGCCAGCAGCTTAGTTCAGTTGGCTGAAGCTTTCTTT. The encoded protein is CASSLVQLAEAFF.